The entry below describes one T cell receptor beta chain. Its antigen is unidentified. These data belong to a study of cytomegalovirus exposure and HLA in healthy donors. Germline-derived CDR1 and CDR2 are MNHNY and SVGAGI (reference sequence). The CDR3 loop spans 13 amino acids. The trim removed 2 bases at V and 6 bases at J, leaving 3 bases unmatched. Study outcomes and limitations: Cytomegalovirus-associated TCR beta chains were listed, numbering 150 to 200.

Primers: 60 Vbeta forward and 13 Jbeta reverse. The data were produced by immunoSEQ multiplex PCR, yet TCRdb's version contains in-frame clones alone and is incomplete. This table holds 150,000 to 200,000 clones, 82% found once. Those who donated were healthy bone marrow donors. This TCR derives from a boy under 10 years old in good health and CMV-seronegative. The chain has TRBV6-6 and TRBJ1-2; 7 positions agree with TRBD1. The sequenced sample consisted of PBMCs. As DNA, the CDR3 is TGTGCCAGCAGTTACCTACAGGGGAATGGCTACACCTTC. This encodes CASSYLQGNGYTF.